This T cell receptor (beta chain) was identified in a study of blood T cell repertoires in COVID-19. Using immunoSEQ multiplex PCR, the repertoire was profiled, and TCRdb retains in-frame clones only, with some absent. Counted here are 50,000 or so clones, 85% to 95% occurring once; the ten biggest clones make up roughly 9.7%. The CDR3 has 15 residues. The TCR was taken from an elderly woman with acute or convalescent COVID-19. The rearrangement links TRBV21-1 to TRBJ2-5; TRBD1 was called by the table and not checked on the DNA. TRBV21-1 is deemed a pseudogene. Sequenced material: peripheral blood. CDR3 in DNA: TGTGCCAGCAGCAAAGCGCGGGACAGTCAAGAGACCCAGTACTTC. Its translation: CASSKARDSQETQYF.